The 8 T cell receptor beta chains in this list originate from one sample, sequenced in a study of Ad26.COV2.S vaccination and SARS-CoV-2 variants. Treatment reported: over 15 received Ad26.COV2.S at low or high dose, single or two shots; 5 received placebo; per-sample allocation not given. The samples were gathered on day 63 after the first injection of vaccine or placebo. Measured with immunoSEQ multiplex PCR; TCRdb has only the in-frame clones, and not every one. The table has 300,000 to 400,000 clones, about 85% seen once. Sequenced here: peripheral blood, sampled in a trial of Ad26.COV2.S vaccine versus placebo. The receptor set was obtained from a person between 18 and 59 years old who received the Ad26.COV2.S COVID-19 vaccine or a placebo.

J is TRBJ2-5 and V is TRBV5-1; D gene uncertain. The germline V and J ends were trimmed by 1 base and 5 bases, with 12 bases remaining between them. Germline V gene sequence: CDR1 SGHRS, CDR2 YFSETQ. The CDR3 runs to 14 residues. The CDR3 spells CASSLTTVSETQYF. CDR3 nucleotides: TGCGCCAGCAGCTTGACCACAGTATCCGAGACCCAGTACTTC.

The chain has TRBV7-3 and TRBJ2-7; D gene unclear. The CDR3 consists of 15 residues. The germline CDR1 and CDR2 sequences are SGHTA and FQGTGA. Trimming stripped 2 bases from V and 5 bases from J, with 16 bases between. The CDR3 reads CASSLFDTPGDEQYF. The DNA for the CDR3 is TGTGCCAGCAGCTTATTTGACACCCCCGGCGACGAGCAGTACTTC. Based on the CDR3 plus reference TRBV7-3 and TRBJ2-7, the full variable domain is GAGVSQTPSNKVTEKGKYVELRCDPISGHTALYWYRQSLGQGPEFLIYFQGTGAADDSGLPNDRFFAVRPEGSVSTLKIQRTERGDSAVYLCASSLFDTPGDEQYFGPGTRLTVT.

This clone was counted once. This chain joins TRBV2 and TRBJ2-5; possibly TRBD1 for D (6 bases). CDR1 SNHLY and CDR2 FYNNEI come from the germline V gene. Trimming took off 0 bases at V and 7 bases at J, with 12 bases between the two ends. This CDR3 is built from 14 residues. CDR3 amino acids: CASSEAAGVGTQYF. CDR3 nucleotide sequence: TGTGCCAGCAGTGAAGCTGCAGGGGTAGGGACCCAGTACTTC. Full variable domain (rest looked up from reference TRBV2 and TRBJ2-5): EPEVTQTPSHQVTQMGQEVILRCVPISNHLYFYWYRQILGQKVEFLVSFYNNEISEKSEIFDDQFSVERPDGSNFTLKIRSTKLEDSAMYFCASSEAAGVGTQYFGPGTRLLVL.

This sequence joins TRBV7-6 and TRBJ2-7; 7 nucleotides agree with TRBD1. Germline lookup yields CDR1 SGHVS and CDR2 FNYEAQ. This CDR3 comprises 16 residues. Germline trimming cut 2 bases from V and 7 bases from J; bases unmatched to any gene: 14. CDR3 sequence: CASSLTSDRLPGEQYF. In nucleotides, the CDR3 is TGTGCCAGCAGCTTAACCTCGGACAGGCTCCCTGGGGAGCAGTACTTC.

The CDR3 protein is CASTNTGVTEAFF. The CDR3 DNA sequence: TGTGCCAGTACCAATACAGGGGTCACTGAAGCTTTCTTT. The V gene is TRBV19, the J gene TRBJ1-1, with TRBD1 matching over 7 bases. This CDR3 comprises 13 residues. Germline V lookup: CDR1 LNHDA, CDR2 SQIVND (reference sequence). V lost 7 bases to trimming and J lost 4 bases; unmatched junction nucleotides: 6.

The rearrangement joins TRBV6-5 to TRBJ2-3, with D maybe TRBD2 (6 bases). This CDR3 has 16 amino acids. Trimming left V 0 bases short and J 6 bases short, with 16 bases between. Per the germline V gene, CDR1 is MNHEY and CDR2 is SVGAGI. In DNA, the CDR3 is TGTGCCAGCAGTTACTCAGCCGGGAGCGGTTGGGATACGCAGTATTTT. Translated, it gives CASSYSAGSGWDTQYF.

The CDR3 sequence is CASSYPSRTGAWEQYF. The CDR3 bases are TGTGCCAGCAGTTACCCCTCGAGGACCGGAGCGTGGGAGCAGTACTTC. The gene calls are TRBV6-5 and TRBJ2-7; D remains ambiguous. The CDR3 covers 16 residues. Germline assignment: CDR1 MNHEY and CDR2 SVGAGI. The germline V and J ends were trimmed by 2 bases and 7 bases, with 21 bases remaining between them.

The V and J genes are TRBV6-6 and TRBJ2-1, with D perhaps TRBD2 (7 bases). The germline V gene encodes CDR1 MNHNY and CDR2 SVGAGI (reference sequence). V lost 5 bases and J 5 bases, leaving 13 bases between the germline ends. The CDR3 length is 14 residues. The CDR3 is CASSRSGGDNEQFF. CDR3 sequence (DNA): TGTGCCAGCAGTAGGTCGGGGGGCGACAATGAGCAGTTCTTC.